A single sample is the source of the 23 T cell receptor beta chains below, sequenced in a study of cytomegalovirus exposure and HLA in healthy donors. Researchers ran the PCR with 60 Vbeta and 13 Jbeta primers. Method: immunoSEQ multiplex PCR; TCRdb's copy keeps in-frame clones and lacks some. This repertoire shows fewer than 70,000 clones, about 73% found once; its top ten account for approximately 11%. Sequenced sample: PBMCs. The receptors come from a woman in her thirties in good health and CMV-seronegative.

This rearrangement joins TRBV11-2 to TRBJ2-7; possible D gene TRBD1, 5 bases. The length of the CDR3 is 15 residues. V lost 4 bases, J lost 6 bases, and 19 bases lay in between. Germline V gene sequence: CDR1 SGHAT, CDR2 FQNNGV. The CDR3: CASSSRVDSSIEQYF. In DNA form, the CDR3 reads TGTGCCAGCAGCTCCAGGGTCGACTCCTCTATCGAGCAGTACTTC.

J is TRBJ2-2 and V is TRBV7-2; no firm D call. Germline CDR1 is SGHTA and CDR2 is FQGNSA. With 5 bases removed from V and 5 bases from J, the gap between germline ends came to 15 bases. The CDR3 loop spans 15 amino acids. The CDR3 nucleotides read TGTGCCAGCAGCCCTCGGTCCCCCGGGACCGGGGAGCTGTTTTTT. Encoded protein: CASSPRSPGTGELFF.

The genes are TRBV4-2 and TRBJ2-7; 9 nucleotides line up with TRBD2. Germline trimming cut 0 bases from V and 0 bases from J; bases unmatched to any gene: 3. In germline, CDR1 is LGHNA, CDR2 YNFKEQ. The CDR3 has 16 amino acids. The CDR3 nucleotides read TGTGCCAGCAGCCAAGAGGGTAGCGGGAGCTCCTACGAGCAGTACTTC. Translated: CASSQEGSGSSYEQYF.

This clone was recorded only once. The chain carries TRBV5-6 and TRBJ1-5; no firm D call. This CDR3 contains 15 residues. V shed 4 bases and J shed 2 bases, with 13 bases lying between them. Germline loops: CDR1 SGHDT, CDR2 YYEEEE. CDR3 nucleotides: TGTGCCAGCAGCCGAAGAATAGGAGGCAATCAGCCCCAGCATTTT. It codes for CASSRRIGGNQPQHF.

CDR3 nucleotide sequence: TGTGCCAGCAGTGACCGACATTCCCCGCCAGGGGGCTATGGCTACACCTTC. Its protein product is CASSDRHSPPGGYGYTF. V gene TRBV25-1 combines with J gene TRBJ1-2, with 7 bases that match TRBD1. Germline trimming cut 3 bases from V and 4 bases from J; bases unmatched to any gene: 14. This CDR3 is 17 amino acids long. From germline, CDR1 is MGHDK and CDR2 SYGVNS.

This sequence joins TRBV4-2 and TRBJ1-4; possibly TRBD1 for D (5 bases). The V end lost 0 bases, the J end lost 5 bases, and 10 bases lay between the germline ends. The germline CDR1 and CDR2 sequences are LGHNA and YNFKEQ. This CDR3 has 15 amino acids. The CDR3: CASSQEKGWNEKLFF. The CDR3 region has the DNA TGTGCCAGCAGCCAAGAGAAGGGGTGGAATGAAAAACTGTTTTTT.

The CDR3 region is CASSTLAGAYNEQFF. The CDR3 nucleotides read TGTGCCAGCAGCACACTAGCGGGGGCGTACAATGAGCAGTTCTTC. The chain employs TRBV11-2 and TRBJ2-1, with 11 bases that match TRBD2. The CDR3 has 15 residues. Per the germline V gene, CDR1 is SGHAT and CDR2 is FQNNGV. The J segment lost 4 bases and the V segment lost 5 bases, leaving 4 bases of the junction unmatched.

This chain uses TRBV6-5 with TRBJ1-1, with 10 bases fitting TRBD1. J was trimmed by 11 bases and V by 7 bases; bases with no gene match: 13. The CDR3 sequence is 14 residues long. The germline CDR1 and CDR2 sequences are MNHEY and SVGAGI. CDR3 in DNA: TGTGCCAGCACTACGGGGACAGGGGCACCCTGGGCTTTCTTT. Residues: CASTTGTGAPWAFF.

This clone was seen a single time. This chain joins TRBV4-1 and TRBJ2-5; 14 nucleotides align to TRBD2. CDR3 size: 20 residues. Germline CDR1 MGHRA, CDR2 YSYEKL. V was pared by 0 bases and J by 5 bases, with 14 bases of the junction left unmatched. The CDR3 sequence: CASSQEVGTGRLAGGETQYF. The CDR3 coding sequence is TGCGCCAGCAGCCAAGAAGTTGGGACGGGGAGACTAGCGGGGGGGGAGACCCAGTACTTC.

In its sample, this clone was seen a few times. The CDR3 DNA reads as TGCGCCAGCAGCCTTGGACTGAGGGCTGAAGCTTTCTTT. Its protein product is CASSLGLRAEAFF. The chain has TRBV4-1 and TRBJ1-1; the D is unclear. CDR3 length equals 13 residues. V was cut by 4 bases and J by 6 bases, with 12 bases left in between. Germline CDR1 is MGHRA and CDR2 is YSYEKL.

CDR3 in amino acids: CAWSVLDLYNEQFF. The CDR3 DNA reads TGTGCCTGGAGTGTATTAGACTTGTACAATGAGCAGTTCTTC. The chain employs TRBV30 and TRBJ2-1; D is undetermined. Trimming pared 0 bases from V and 4 bases from J, leaving 10 bases between. The germline CDR1 and CDR2 sequences are GTSNPN and SVGIG (reference sequence). CDR3 length: 14 amino acids.

CDR3 nucleotide sequence: TGTGCCAGCAGTCACAGGTACGAGCAGTACTTC. It translates to CASSHRYEQYF. The chain recombines TRBV28 with TRBJ2-7; D might be TRBD1 (5 bases). From germline, CDR1 is MDHEN and CDR2 SYDVKM. Between the trimmed V and J ends, which lost 5 bases and 4 bases, there was a span of 6 bases. The CDR3 loop spans 11 amino acids.

A word on this clone: Other DNA sequences in the sample encode the same CDR3. The J gene is TRBJ1-1, the V gene TRBV18; D may be TRBD1 (6 bases). Per the germline V gene, CDR1 is KGHSH and CDR2 is LQKENI. This CDR3 has 13 residues. V was clipped by 3 bases and J by 1 base, with 6 bases between them. CDR3 sequence: CASSPTGNTEAFF. The CDR3 nucleotides read TGTGCCAGCTCACCGACAGGGAACACTGAAGCTTTCTTT.

The chain links TRBV19 to TRBJ1-4; D remains ambiguous. V lost 5 bases, J lost 0 bases, and 10 bases lay in between. The CDR3 loop spans 15 amino acids. Per germline, CDR1 LNHDA and CDR2 SQIVND (reference sequence). The CDR3 DNA reads as TGTGCCAGTAGTTCATCACCGGCAACTAATGAAAAACTGTTTTTT. Translating it yields CASSSSPATNEKLFF.

This clone was found once. The chain joins TRBV21-1 to TRBJ1-1. TRBV21-1 is designated a pseudogene. This CDR3 is 16 amino acids long. The CDR3 loop is CASSDPGPTMNTEAFF. In DNA, the CDR3 is TGTGCCAGCAGCGACCCGGGTCCTACCATGAACACTGAAGCTTTCTTT.

The V and J genes are TRBV7-6 and TRBJ1-1, with D perhaps matching TRBD1 (5 bases). The germline CDR1 and CDR2 sequences are SGHVS and FNYEAQ. The CDR3 is 16 amino acids. Trimming pared 5 bases from V and 4 bases from J, leaving 20 bases between. The CDR3 protein is CASSPMMWGESTEAFF. CDR3 bases: TGTGCCAGCAGCCCCATGATGTGGGGGGAGAGCACTGAAGCTTTCTTT.

The chain uses TRBV6-5 and TRBJ2-3; no clear D. The germline V gene has CDR1 MNHEY and CDR2 SVGAGI. Trimming cost V 6 bases and J 0 bases, with 7 bases left between them. The CDR3 extends over 13 amino acids. The CDR3 loop is CASRAFSTDTQYF. In nucleotides, the CDR3 is TGTGCCAGCAGAGCGTTTAGCACAGATACGCAGTATTTT.

This clone was seen more than once but under ten times. V is TRBV2 and J is TRBJ2-2; D might be TRBD2 (5 bases). V lost 7 bases, J lost 0 bases, and 12 bases lay in between. From germline, CDR1 is SNHLY and CDR2 FYNNEI. The length of the CDR3 is 15 residues. The CDR3: CASKEGTPNTGELFF. CDR3 bases: TGTGCCAGCAAAGAGGGCACCCCGAACACCGGGGAGCTGTTTTTT.

The chain carries TRBV5-1 and TRBJ1-1, with 9 bases that match TRBD1. Germline V gene data show CDR1 as SGHRS and CDR2 as YFSETQ. The CDR3 length is 15 residues. V shed 2 bases and J 0 bases; nucleotides not matched to a gene: 2. Here the CDR3 DNA reads TGCGCCAGCAGCTTCGGACAGGGGCTGAACACTGAAGCTTTCTTT. The encoded protein is CASSFGQGLNTEAFF.

The gene calls are TRBV30 and TRBJ2-3; TRBD2 matches at 11 bases. The V gene's germline CDR1 is GTSNPN and CDR2 SVGIG (reference sequence). CDR3 length: 14 amino acids. V shed 5 bases, J shed 1 base, and the junction held 2 bases outside the gene matches. This chain's CDR3 is CAWASGGRTDTQYF. DNA for the CDR3: TGTGCCTGGGCTAGCGGGGGGCGCACAGATACGCAGTATTTT.

This rearrangement joins TRBV7-6 to TRBJ2-3; the match to TRBD1 covers 11 bases. CDR3 size: 16 residues. CDR1 and CDR2 (germline): SGHVS, FNYEAQ. The ends lost 3 bases at V and 5 bases at J; junction bases unmatched: 7. CDR3 sequence: CASSLLGQGVRDTQYF. As DNA, the CDR3 is TGTGCCAGCAGCTTGCTGGGACAGGGGGTCAGAGATACGCAGTATTTT. The full variable domain, rest sourced from reference TRBV7-6 and TRBJ2-3, is GAGVSQSPRYKVTKRGQDVALRCDPISGHVSLYWYRQALGQGPEFLTYFNYEAQQDKSGLPNDRFSAERPEGSISTLTIQRTEQRDSAMYRCASSLLGQGVRDTQYFGPGTRLTVL.

This clone appeared a single time. The gene calls are TRBV11-3 and TRBJ2-1; 12 bases agree with TRBD2. CDR1 SGHNT and CDR2 YENEEA come from the germline V gene. The ends lost 0 bases at V and 5 bases at J; junction bases unmatched: 2. The CDR3 sequence is 16 residues long. CDR3: CASSLETSGGNNEQFF. The CDR3 DNA is TGTGCCAGCAGCTTAGAGACTAGCGGGGGTAACAATGAGCAGTTCTTC.

CDR3 amino acids: CASSESPGTTGELFF. DNA for the CDR3: TGCGCCAGCAGTGAGTCTCCAGGTACCACCGGGGAGCTGTTTTTT. The rearrangement uses TRBV10-1 and TRBJ2-2; D uncertain. Germline CDR1 is WNHNN and CDR2 is SYGVQD (reference sequence). Between the trimmed V and J ends, which lost 0 bases and 4 bases, there was a span of 9 bases. The CDR3 contains 15 residues.